This T cell receptor beta chain was captured by sequencing in a study of T-cell reconstitution after alpha-beta-depleted transplantation in children. V lost 1 base to trimming and J lost 2 bases, with 15 bases between them. The CDR3 contains 16 residues. Germline lookup yields CDR1 MGHRA and CDR2 YSYEKL. Construction of the TCRbeta library involved unique molecular identifiers. Using its own MiXCR run on the PCR reads, TCRdb lists one record per CDR3 protein. The sample contains fewer than 700,000 distinct CDR3 sequences, roughly 13% of which appear only once. A few counts support this clonotype. V usage is TRBV4-1 and J usage is TRBJ2-7, with D tentatively TRBD1 (8 bases). The material sequenced was PBMCs, mostly from graft donor cells, taken 360 days after TCRalphabeta/CD19-depleted stem cell transplant. This receptor was identified in a male patient younger than 18 who had a stem cell transplant for acute myeloid leukemia, so the T cells may come from the graft donor. The CDR3 DNA is TGCGCCAGCAGCCAAGTAGTAACAGGGGGGGCCTACGAGCAGTACTTC. Protein product: CASSQVVTGGAYEQYF.